A single T cell receptor beta chain is shown here with its context. Its cognate antigen is unknown. The CDR3 spans 16 residues. From germline, CDR1 is LNHDA and CDR2 SQIVND (reference sequence). V dropped 5 bases and J dropped 4 bases, with 18 bases sitting between them. Method: immunoSEQ multiplex PCR; TCRdb's copy keeps in-frame clones and lacks some. The data contain over 85,000 clones, approximately 93% of them seen just once; the ten biggest clones take up 0.35% to 0.55%. These data come from a study of Tregs in tolerant kidney transplant recipients. Study summary: Related graft donors supplied nonmyeloablative bone marrow transplants, and mixed chimerism was transient. The study's findings and limits: Validation in larger populations is needed because few patients were studied. Donor-specific Treg expansion exceeded global Treg expansion in tolerant patients, suggesting antigen drive.

The chain combines TRBV19 with TRBJ2-1, with a tentative D call TRBD1 (6 bases). The TCR comes from a human donor who received a combined kidney and bone marrow transplant. The input for sequencing was CD4+ T cells from blood, taken before the transplant. DNA of the CDR3: TGTGCCAGTAGTGAGGGTGGGGGCCCCGGGTACAATGAGCAGTTCTTC. It yields the protein CASSEGGGPGYNEQFF.